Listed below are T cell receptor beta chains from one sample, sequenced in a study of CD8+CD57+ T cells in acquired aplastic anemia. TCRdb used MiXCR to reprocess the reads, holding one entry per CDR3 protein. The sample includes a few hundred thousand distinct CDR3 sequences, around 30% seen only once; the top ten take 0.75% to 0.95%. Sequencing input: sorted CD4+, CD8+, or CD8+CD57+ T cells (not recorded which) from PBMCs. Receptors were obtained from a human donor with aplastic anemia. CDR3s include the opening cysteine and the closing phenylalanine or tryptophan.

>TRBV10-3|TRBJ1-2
CAITTGQDGYTF
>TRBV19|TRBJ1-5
CASSTDRDTWQHF
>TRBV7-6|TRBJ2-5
CASSLPDRARETQYF
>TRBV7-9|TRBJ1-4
CASSVGFEIEKLFF
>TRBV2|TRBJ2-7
CASSRASGSYEQYF
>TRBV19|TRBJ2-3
CAWSSGFPGGDTQYF
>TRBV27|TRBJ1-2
CASSYGKRPANYGYTF
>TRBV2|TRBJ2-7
CASRAGQGAYEQYF
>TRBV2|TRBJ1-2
CASSDSPHYGYRGSYTF
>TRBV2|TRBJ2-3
CASSPRDRTFDTQYF
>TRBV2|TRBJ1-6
CASSDRGDSPLHF
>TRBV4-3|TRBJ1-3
CASSLVDTGGGNTIYF
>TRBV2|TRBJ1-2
CASSHDRGDGYTF
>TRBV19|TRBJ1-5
CASSIAASGNQPQHF
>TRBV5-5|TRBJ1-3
CASSLADLTSGNTIYF
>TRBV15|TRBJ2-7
CATSREGGYRVYEQYF
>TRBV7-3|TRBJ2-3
CASSRDRVSWGMQYF
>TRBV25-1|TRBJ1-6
CASSYPGPNSPLHF
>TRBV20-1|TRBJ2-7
CSAKRQEPSYEQYF
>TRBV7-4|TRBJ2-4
CASSNGIAKNIQYF
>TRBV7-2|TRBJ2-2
CASSFGPTTGELFF
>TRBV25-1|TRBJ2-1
CASRGTSGILEQFF
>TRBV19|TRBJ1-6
CASSKQGENSPLHF
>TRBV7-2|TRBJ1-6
CASSLRGDGNSPLHF
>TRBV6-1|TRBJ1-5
CACRSGTGDAQPQHF
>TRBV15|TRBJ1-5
CATGTPNQPQHF
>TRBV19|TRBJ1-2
CACLPPGQTFYGYTF
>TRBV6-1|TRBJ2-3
CASIRDRGADTQYF
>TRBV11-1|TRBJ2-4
CASSLGSTVVGRSAKSIQYF
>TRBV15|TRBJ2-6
CATSRDPGTGANVLTF
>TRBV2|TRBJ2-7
CASRAQGISYEQYF
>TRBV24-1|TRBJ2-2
CATSRSGPGELFF
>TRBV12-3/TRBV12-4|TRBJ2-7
CASTTNRVEQYF
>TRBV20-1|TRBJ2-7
CSATSGTDLYEQYF
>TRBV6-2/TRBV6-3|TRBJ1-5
CASSTGLWNQPQHF
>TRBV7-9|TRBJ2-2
CAIGQENTGELFF
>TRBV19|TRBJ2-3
CASRVTPERTDTQYF
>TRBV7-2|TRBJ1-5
CASSNGNQPQHF
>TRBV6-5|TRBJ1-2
CASSYFGTGYTF
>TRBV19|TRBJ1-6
CAWSAMTGVRSPLHF
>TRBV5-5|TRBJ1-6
CASSLSVGPDSPLHF
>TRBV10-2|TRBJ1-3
CASSSRSRTEISGNTIYF
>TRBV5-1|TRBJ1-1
CASSNEDGMNTEAFF